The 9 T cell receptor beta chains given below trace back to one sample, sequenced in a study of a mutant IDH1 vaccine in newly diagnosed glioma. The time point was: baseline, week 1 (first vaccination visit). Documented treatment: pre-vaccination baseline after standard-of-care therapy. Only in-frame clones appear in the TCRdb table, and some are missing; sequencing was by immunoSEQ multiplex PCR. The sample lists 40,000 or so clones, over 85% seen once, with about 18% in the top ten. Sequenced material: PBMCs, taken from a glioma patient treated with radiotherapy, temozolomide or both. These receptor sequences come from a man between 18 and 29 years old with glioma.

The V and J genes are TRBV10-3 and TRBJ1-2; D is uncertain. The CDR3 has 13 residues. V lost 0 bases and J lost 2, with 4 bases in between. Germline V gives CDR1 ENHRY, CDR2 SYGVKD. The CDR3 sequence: CAISESVNYGYTF. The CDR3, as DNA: TGTGCCATCAGTGAGTCAGTCAACTATGGCTACACCTTC.

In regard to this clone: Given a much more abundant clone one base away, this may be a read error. The CDR3 DNA sequence: TGTGCCAGCAGTTTGACAACGAACACTGAAGCTTTCTTT. Its protein is CASSLTTNTEAFF. The chain carries TRBV27 and TRBJ1-1; D remains ambiguous. Between the trimmed V and J ends, which lost 3 bases and 1 base, there was a span of 6 bases. The CDR3 extends over 13 amino acids. CDR1 is MNHEY, CDR2 SMNVEV, per germline (reference sequence).

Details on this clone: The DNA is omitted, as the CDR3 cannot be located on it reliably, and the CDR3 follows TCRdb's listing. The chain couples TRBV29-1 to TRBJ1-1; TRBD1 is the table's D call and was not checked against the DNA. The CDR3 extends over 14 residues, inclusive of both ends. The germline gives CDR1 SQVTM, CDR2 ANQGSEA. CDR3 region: CSVGTGATNTEAIF.

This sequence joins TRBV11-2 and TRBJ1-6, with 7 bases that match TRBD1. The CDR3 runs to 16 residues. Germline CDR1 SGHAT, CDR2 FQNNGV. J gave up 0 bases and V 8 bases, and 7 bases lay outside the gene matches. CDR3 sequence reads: CASSRTGLSYNSPLHF. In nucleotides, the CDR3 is TGTGCCAGCTCGAGGACAGGACTCTCCTATAATTCACCCCTCCACTTT.

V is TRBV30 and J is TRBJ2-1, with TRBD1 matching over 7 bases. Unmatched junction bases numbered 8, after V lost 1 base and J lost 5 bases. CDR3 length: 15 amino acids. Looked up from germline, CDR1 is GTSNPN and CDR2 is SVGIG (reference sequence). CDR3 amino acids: CAWSDPGTDNNEQFF. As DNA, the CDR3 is TGTGCCTGGAGTGATCCCGGGACAGACAACAATGAGCAGTTCTTC. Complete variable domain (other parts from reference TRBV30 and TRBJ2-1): SQTIHQWPATLVQPVGSPLSLECTVEGTSNPNLYWYRQAAGRGLQLLFYSVGIGQISSEVPQNLSASRPQDRQFILSSKKLLLSDSGFYLCAWSDPGTDNNEQFFGPGTRLTVL.

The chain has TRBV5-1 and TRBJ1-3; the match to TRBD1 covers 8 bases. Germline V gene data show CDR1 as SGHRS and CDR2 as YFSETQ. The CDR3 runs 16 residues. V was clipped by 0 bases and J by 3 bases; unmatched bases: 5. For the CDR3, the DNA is TGCGCCAGCAGCTTGGGCGATACAGGGGGTGGAAACACCATATATTTT. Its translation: CASSLGDTGGGNTIYF. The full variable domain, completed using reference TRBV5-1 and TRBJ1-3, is KAGVTQTPRYLIKTRGQQVTLSCSPISGHRSVSWYQQTPGQGLQFLFEYFSETQRNKGNFPGRFSGRQFSNSRSEMNVSTLELGDSALYLCASSLGDTGGGNTIYFGEGSWLTVV.

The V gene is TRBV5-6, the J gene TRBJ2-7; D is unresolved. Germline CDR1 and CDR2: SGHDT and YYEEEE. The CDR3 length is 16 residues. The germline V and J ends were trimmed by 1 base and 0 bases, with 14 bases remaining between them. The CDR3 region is CASSLIPDQPSYEQYF. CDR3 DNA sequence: TGTGCCAGCAGCTTGATCCCGGATCAACCCTCCTACGAGCAGTACTTC.

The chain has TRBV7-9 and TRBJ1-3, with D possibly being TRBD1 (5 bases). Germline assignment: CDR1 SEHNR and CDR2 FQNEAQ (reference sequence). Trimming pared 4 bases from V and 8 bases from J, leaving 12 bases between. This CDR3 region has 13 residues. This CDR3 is CASSSRAVDTIYF. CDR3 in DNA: TGTGCCAGCAGCTCCAGGGCGGTCGACACCATATATTTT.

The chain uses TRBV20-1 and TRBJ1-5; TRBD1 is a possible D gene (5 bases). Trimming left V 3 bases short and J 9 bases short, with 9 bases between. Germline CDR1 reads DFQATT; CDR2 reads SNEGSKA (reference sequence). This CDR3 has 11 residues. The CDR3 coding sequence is TGCAGTGCTAGGGGGGGAGGGCCCCAGCATTTT. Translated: CSARGGGPQHF.